In its sample, the clone carrying this T cell receptor (beta chain) was seen a few times. Antigen: not known. CDR3 length: 13 residues. Germline V lookup: CDR1 SEHNR, CDR2 FQNEAQ (reference sequence). Germline trimming cut 5 bases from V and 7 bases from J; bases unmatched to any gene: 4. Using constant-segment primers, 5'RACE produced TCR alpha and TCR beta cDNA libraries carrying sample barcodes and UMIs. TCRdb analysed the 5' RACE reads with MiXCR anew, one entry per CDR3 protein. The sample lists 300,000 to 350,000 distinct CDR3 sequences, 15% to 20% seen once, with around 21% in the top ten. This entry comes from a study of T-cell memory formation after mild COVID-19. Notes on the study in general: A subset of responding clones appeared in pre-infection memory, suggesting cross-reactive memory joined. Day 15 to 85 contracting clones showed balanced CD4/CD8; day 15 to 37 expanders favored CD4+.

The sequence was obtained from a man aged 18 to 29 who had mild COVID-19 (a few samples of this study predate the infection). Cell type and time point are not known. Sequences were obtained from PBMCs or a T cell subset sorted from them (not recorded which). The chain combines TRBV7-9 with TRBJ2-2; 7 bases match TRBD1. CDR3 DNA sequence: TGTGCCAGCAGCCCGACAGGGTACGGGGAGCTGTTTTTT. Protein: CASSPTGYGELFF. The whole variable domain, remainder taken from reference TRBV7-9 and TRBJ2-2, is DTGVSQNPRHKITKRGQNVTFRCDPISEHNRLYWYRQTLGQGPEFLTYFQNEAQLEKSRLLSDRFSAERPKGSFSTLEIQRTEQGDSAMYLCASSPTGYGELFFGEGSRLTVL.